The text below deals with one T cell receptor beta chain. The sample originates from a study of shared clonotypes between healthy human individuals. At the level of the study: Those who served as donors were two women and a few men between the ages of 18 and 49.

Only in-frame clones appear in the TCRdb table, and some are missing; sequencing was by immunoSEQ multiplex PCR. In the table there are about 2.1 million clones, around 95% of which are singletons. Cells designated naive CD8 were CD45RO-negative and were positively selected for CCR7, with terminally differentiated effector memory CD45RA+ cells excluded. There were only Caucasian adults among the donors, and all lived in Nashville, Tennessee. Sequenced material: naive CD8+ T cells from PBMCs. The receptor was isolated from a man between 18 and 35 years old in good health. Some clones in this sample may be carry-over from other donors' samples.

DNA for the CDR3: TGTGCCAGCAGCTTAGTTAACTTGGCCAGGGTCACCGGGGAGCTGTTTTTT. Translated: CASSLVNLARVTGELFF. The chain recombines TRBV7-9 with TRBJ2-2, with D possibly matching TRBD1 (5 bases). The V end was cut by 1 base, the J end by 4 bases, with 16 bases between. In germline, CDR1 is SEHNR, CDR2 FQNEAQ (reference sequence). The CDR3 contains 17 residues. The full variable domain, with the rest looked up from reference TRBV7-9 and TRBJ2-2, is DTGVSQNPRHKITKRGQNVTFRCDPISEHNRLYWYRQTLGQGPEFLTYFQNEAQLEKSRLLSDRFSAERPKGSFSTLEIQRTEQGDSAMYLCASSLVNLARVTGELFFGEGSRLTVL.